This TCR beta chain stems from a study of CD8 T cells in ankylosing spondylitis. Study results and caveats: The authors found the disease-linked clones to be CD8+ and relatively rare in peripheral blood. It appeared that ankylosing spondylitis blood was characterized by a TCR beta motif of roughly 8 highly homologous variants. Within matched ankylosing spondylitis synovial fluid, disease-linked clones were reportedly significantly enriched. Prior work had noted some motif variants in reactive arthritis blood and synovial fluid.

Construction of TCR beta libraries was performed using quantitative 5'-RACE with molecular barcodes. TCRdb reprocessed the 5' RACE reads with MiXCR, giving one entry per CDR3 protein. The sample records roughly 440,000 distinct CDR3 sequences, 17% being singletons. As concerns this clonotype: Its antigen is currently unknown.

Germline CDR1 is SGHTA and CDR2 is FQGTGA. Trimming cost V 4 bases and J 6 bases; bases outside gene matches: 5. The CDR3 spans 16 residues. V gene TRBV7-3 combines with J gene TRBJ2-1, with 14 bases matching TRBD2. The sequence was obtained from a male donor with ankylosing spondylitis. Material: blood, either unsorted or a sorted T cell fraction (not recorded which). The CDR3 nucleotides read TGTGCCAGCAGCTCCCGCGGGACTAGCGGGAGCAATGAGCAGTTCTTC. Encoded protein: CASSSRGTSGSNEQFF.